This TCR beta chain is drawn from a study of cytomegalovirus exposure and HLA in healthy donors. Study outcomes and limitations: It is likely that the observed cluster of highly shared sequence variants was a sequencing artifact. The study carried out a later analysis of TCR beta sequences. It associated under 20,000 of them with specific HLA alleles at a false discovery rate of 0.05.

The PCR used 60 Vbeta and 13 Jbeta primers. Sequencing used immunoSEQ multiplex PCR; TCRdb keeps in-frame clones, though not all of them. The sample table includes some 70,000 clones. V was shortened by 0 bases and J by 8 bases, with 17 bases between the two germline ends. Germline-derived CDR1 and CDR2 are SGHDT and YYEEEE. CDR3 length: 15 residues. With regard to this clone: Its antigen is as yet unknown.

The sample taken for sequencing was PBMCs. This clonotype originated in a man between 35 and 55 years old in good health and CMV-seronegative. This chain uses TRBV5-6 with TRBJ1-2; D unclear. CDR3 sequence reads: CASSLVSVPVPGYTF. The CDR3 DNA is TGTGCCAGCAGCTTGGTGTCGGTCCCCGTCCCCGGCTACACCTTC.